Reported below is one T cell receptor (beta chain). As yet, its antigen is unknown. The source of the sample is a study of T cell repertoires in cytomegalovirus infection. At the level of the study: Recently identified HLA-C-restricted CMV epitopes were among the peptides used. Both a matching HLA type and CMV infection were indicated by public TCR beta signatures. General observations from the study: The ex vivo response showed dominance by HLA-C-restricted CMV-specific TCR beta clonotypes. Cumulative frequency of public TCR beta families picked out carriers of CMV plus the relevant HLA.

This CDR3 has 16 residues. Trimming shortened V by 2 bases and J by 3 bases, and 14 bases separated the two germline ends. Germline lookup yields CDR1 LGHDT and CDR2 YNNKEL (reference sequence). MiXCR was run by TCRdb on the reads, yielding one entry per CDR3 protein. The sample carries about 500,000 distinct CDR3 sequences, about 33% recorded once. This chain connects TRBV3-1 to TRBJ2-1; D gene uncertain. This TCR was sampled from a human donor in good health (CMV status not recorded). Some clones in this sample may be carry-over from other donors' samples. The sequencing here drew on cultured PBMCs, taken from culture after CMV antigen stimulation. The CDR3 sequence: CASSQSFAAFYNEQFF. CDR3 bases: TGTGCCAGCAGCCAAAGTTTCGCGGCGTTCTACAATGAGCAGTTCTTC.